The clone carrying this T cell receptor beta chain was detected only once. This sample was taken from a study of cytomegalovirus exposure and HLA in healthy donors. The CDR3 is made up of 16 amino acids. With V trimmed by 6 bases and J by 2 bases, 10 bases remained unmatched. The germline CDR1 and CDR2 sequences are MDHEN and SYDVKM. This PCR relied on a set of 60 Vbeta primers and 13 Jbeta primers. Only in-frame clones appear in the TCRdb table, and some are missing; sequencing was by immunoSEQ multiplex PCR. This table holds over 150,000 clones, approximately 80% found once. Source material: PBMCs. This chain connects TRBV28 to TRBJ1-5, with TRBD1 matching 7 bases. This TCR came from a woman aged 45-59 years in good health and CMV-seronegative. CDR3 DNA sequence: TGTGCCAGCAGCACCCTGGACAGGTCGGGCAATCAGCCCCAGCATTTT. Translation gives CASSTLDRSGNQPQHF.